This TCR beta chain comes out of a study of T cells in Graves' hyperthyroidism and ophthalmopathy. Hyperthyroidism in the patients, aged 18 to 65, was newly diagnosed and under 2 months in duration. Lactation, pregnancy, other autoimmune disease or uncontrolled infection led to exclusion of patients. Amplified regions were TCR beta CDR3 sequences from RNA transcripts. With the HTBI primer set, the TCR CDR3 went through a first round of RT-PCR. Using its own MiXCR run on the multiplex PCR reads, TCRdb lists one record per CDR3 protein. Of fewer than 750,000 distinct CDR3 sequences listed, 46% were seen once; the top ten hold 7.5% to 8.5%. V lost 0 bases and J 4 bases, leaving 6 bases between the germline ends. The CDR3 is 14 amino acids. From germline, CDR1 is ENHRY and CDR2 SYGVKD.

The sample taken for sequencing was peripheral blood or thyroid tissue (not recorded which). The rearrangement joins TRBV10-3 to TRBJ2-2; no definite D call. The TCR was taken from a woman aged 18-35 years with Graves' hyperthyroidism. The CDR3 bases are TGTGCCATCAGTGAGTCGAAGGGCACCGGGGAGCTGTTTTTT. Translating gives CAISESKGTGELFF.